A selection of T cell receptor beta chains follows, all from one sample in a study of cytomegalovirus exposure and HLA in healthy donors. Profiled with immunoSEQ multiplex PCR; TCRdb holds only in-frame clones, not every one. This listing includes about 120,000 clones. The sample comprised PBMCs. The receptors shown here come from a man aged 35-49 years in good health and CMV-seropositive. Both conserved end residues are part of each CDR3. A D gene is named only where the DNA matches it firmly.

j_gene,d_gene,v_gene,CDR3aa,CDR3nt
TRBJ2-1,NA,TRBV10-3,CAIRGSGPPYNEQFF,TGTGCCATCAGGGGAAGCGGGCCCCCGTACAATGAGCAGTTCTTC
TRBJ1-1,TRBD1,TRBV14,CASSHVGGGNTEAFF,TGTGCCAGCAGCCATGTAGGGGGCGGGAACACTGAAGCTTTCTTT
TRBJ1-5,NA,TRBV28,CASSLSGGRSNQPQHF,TGTGCCAGCAGTTTATCGGGGGGCCGAAGCAATCAGCCCCAGCATTTT
TRBJ2-7,NA,TRBV20-1,CSGRGAYEQYF,TGCAGTGGGCGGGGCGCCTACGAGCAGTACTTC
TRBJ2-7,TRBD2,TRBV28,CASSRTSGSSYEQYF,TGTGCCAGCAGTCGGACTAGCGGGAGCTCCTACGAGCAGTACTTC
TRBJ2-5,NA,TRBV29-1,CSVAAPRQETQYF,TGCAGCGTTGCCGCCCCCAGACAAGAGACCCAGTACTTC
TRBJ2-2,NA,TRBV29-1,CSSLQGNTGELFF,TGCAGCTCCTTACAGGGGAACACCGGGGAGCTGTTTTTT
TRBJ2-3,NA,TRBV19,CASKRPGTDTQYF,TGTGCCAGTAAGCGGCCTGGCACAGATACGCAGTATTTT
TRBJ2-1,TRBD2,TRBV27,CASSGAGTSGNNEQFF,TGTGCCAGCAGTGGGGCGGGGACTAGCGGGAACAATGAGCAGTTCTTC
TRBJ2-5,TRBD2,TRBV29-1,CSVDSRLAGSQETQYF,TGCAGCGTTGACTCTCGGCTAGCGGGGAGCCAAGAGACCCAGTACTTC
TRBJ2-6,TRBD1,TRBV4-3,CASSPQTGGTGANVLTF,TGCGCCAGCAGCCCCCAGACAGGGGGCACGGGGGCCAACGTCCTGACTTTC
TRBJ1-2,TRBD1,TRBV29-1,CSVGETGDYGYTF,TGCAGCGTTGGGGAGACAGGGGACTATGGCTACACCTTC
TRBJ2-7,NA,TRBV19,CASRRGYEQYF,TGTGCCAGTAGACGGGGCTACGAGCAGTACTTC
TRBJ2-3,NA,TRBV5-1,CASSLPGIPDTQYF,TGCGCCAGCAGCTTGCCAGGGATCCCAGATACGCAGTATTTT
TRBJ1-6,NA,TRBV2,CASRALRGSNSPLHF,TGTGCCAGCAGAGCTTTAAGGGGATCCAATTCACCCCTCCACTTT
TRBJ1-1,TRBD1,TRBV11-2,CASSFTGVNTEAFF,TGTGCCAGCAGCTTTACAGGGGTGAACACTGAAGCTTTCTTT
TRBJ1-1,TRBD1,TRBV14,CASSHFFQGVNTEAFF,TGTGCCAGCAGTCATTTTTTTCAGGGGGTGAACACTGAAGCTTTCTTT
TRBJ2-4,TRBD1,TRBV6-1,CASSGGQQLAKNIQYF,TGTGCCAGCAGTGGGGGACAGCAACTAGCCAAAAACATTCAGTACTTC
TRBJ2-7,TRBD2,TRBV5-5,CASSLVLAGKREQYF,TGTGCCAGCAGCTTGGTACTAGCGGGAAAACGCGAGCAGTACTTC
TRBJ2-7,TRBD1,TRBV10-3,CAITGTGGGQYF,TGTGCCATCACCGGGACAGGGGGCGGGCAGTACTTC
TRBJ2-1,NA,TRBV2,CASSVERARQFF,TGTGCCAGCAGTGTTGAGAGGGCGAGACAGTTCTTC
TRBJ2-3,NA,TRBV4-2,CASSQPGPDRSTDTQYF,TGTGCCAGCAGCCAACCAGGTCCGGACAGAAGCACAGATACGCAGTATTTT
TRBJ2-7,NA,TRBV27,CASSWGASYEQYF,TGTGCCAGCAGTTGGGGCGCCTCCTACGAGCAGTACTTC
TRBJ1-4,NA,TRBV5-1,CASSLSDSAYEKLFF,TGCGCCAGCAGCTTGTCGGACAGTGCCTATGAAAAACTGTTTTTT
TRBJ2-1,TRBD1,TRBV6-5,CASRNRGPSYNEQFF,TGTGCCAGCAGAAACAGGGGGCCGTCCTACAATGAGCAGTTCTTC